These 30 T cell receptor beta chains were sequenced from one sample in a study of blood T cell repertoires in COVID-19. Using immunoSEQ multiplex PCR, the repertoire was profiled, and TCRdb retains in-frame clones only, with some absent. The sample holds nearly 350,000 clones, about 88% seen once. The sequenced material came from PBMCs or T cells enriched from blood (not recorded which). These receptors were taken from a woman aged 25 to 39 who had recovered from COVID-19.

The J gene is TRBJ2-2, the V gene TRBV27, with TRBD1 matching over 10 bases. The length of the CDR3 is 18 residues. V lost 6 bases and J lost 8; bases outside the gene matches: 18. Per germline, CDR1 MNHEY and CDR2 SMNVEV (reference sequence). The CDR3 DNA is TGTGCCAGCAGCCTTTATTTCGCCGGGACAGGGGTACGGGGGGAGCTGTTTTTT. Amino acid sequence: CASSLYFAGTGVRGELFF.

CDR3 nucleotides: TGTGCCAGCAGTTTCCGGGACAGGGACCGTGGAAACACCATATATTTT. Protein sequence: CASSFRDRDRGNTIYF. The chain combines TRBV27 with TRBJ1-3; TRBD1 matches at 9 bases. The V segment lost 3 bases and the J segment 3 bases; nucleotides outside the gene matches: 6. In germline, CDR1 is MNHEY, CDR2 SMNVEV (reference sequence). The CDR3 extends over 16 amino acids.

The sample holds one count of this clone. The CDR3 sequence is CASSSWTGEGTDTQYF. The DNA for the CDR3 is TGTGCCAGCAGCTCTTGGACAGGGGAGGGCACAGATACGCAGTATTTT. The genes are TRBV11-3 and TRBJ2-3, with 9 nucleotides matching TRBD1. Germline values: CDR1 SGHNT, CDR2 YENEEA. CDR3 size: 16 residues. Trimming cost V 4 bases and J 1 base; bases outside gene matches: 6.

The chain is built from TRBV7-9 and TRBJ2-5, with D maybe TRBD1 (5 bases). This CDR3 is 14 amino acids long. CDR1 and CDR2 from the germline V gene are SEHNR and FQNEAQ (reference sequence). V was clipped by 3 bases and J by 3 bases, with 11 bases between them. DNA for the CDR3: TGTGCCAGCAGCTTTTGGGGCAGGGAAGAGACCCAGTACTTC. This gives the protein CASSFWGREETQYF.

This chain joins TRBV7-2 and TRBJ1-1; D uncertain. V lost 0 bases and J lost 4, with 12 bases in between. There are 15 residues in the CDR3. In germline, CDR1 is SGHTA, CDR2 FQGNSA. The CDR3 region has the DNA TGTGCCAGCAGCTTAGCGGAGGGTGTGCGCACTGAAGCTTTCTTT. This sequence encodes CASSLAEGVRTEAFF.

The chain carries TRBV13 and TRBJ1-1; 10 bases agree with TRBD1. V was pared by 3 bases and J by 4 bases, with 5 bases of the junction left unmatched. From germline, CDR1 is PRHDT and CDR2 FYEKMQ (reference sequence). The length of the CDR3 is 15 residues. The DNA of the CDR3 is TGTGCCAGCAGCTTGGGGACAGGGGTGGGCACTGAAGCTTTCTTT. This gives the protein CASSLGTGVGTEAFF.

The chain uses TRBV30 and TRBJ2-1; D might be TRBD1 or TRBD2, each matching 6 bases. The CDR3 covers 12 residues. The V gene lost 5 bases and the J gene lost 4 bases, with 9 bases spanning the gap. Germline V gene data show CDR1 as GTSNPN and CDR2 as SVGIG (reference sequence). CDR3 amino acids: CAWGGPYNEQFF. CDR3 DNA sequence: TGTGCCTGGGGGGGGCCATACAATGAGCAGTTCTTC.

The gene calls are TRBV19 and TRBJ2-7; 9 bases are shared with TRBD2. V was clipped by 5 bases and J by 5 bases; unmatched bases: 13. The CDR3 loop spans 16 amino acids. In germline, CDR1 is LNHDA, CDR2 SQIVND (reference sequence). The CDR3 loop is CASSPSGTSYFNEQYF. DNA of the CDR3: TGTGCCAGTAGTCCTTCCGGGACTAGCTATTTCAACGAGCAGTACTTC.

The chain joins TRBV18 to TRBJ1-2, with 10 bases aligning to TRBD1. Germline loops: CDR1 KGHSH, CDR2 LQKENI. The ends lost 3 bases at V and 4 bases at J; junction bases unmatched: 5. The CDR3 sequence is 15 residues long. CDR3 in DNA: TGTGCCAGCTCACCGGGACAGGGGCTGAGCTATGGCTACACCTTC. Amino acids: CASSPGQGLSYGYTF.

This chain links TRBV25-1 with TRBJ1-3, with TRBD1 matching 8 bases. After removal of 3 bases from V and 2 bases from J, the junction contained 6 bases not matched to a gene. The CDR3 consists of 16 residues. CDR1 MGHDK and CDR2 SYGVNS come from the germline V gene. CDR3 amino acids: CASSDPGQGPGNTIYF. CDR3 sequence (DNA): TGTGCCAGCAGTGATCCAGGACAGGGCCCTGGAAACACCATATATTTT.

The gene calls are TRBV27 and TRBJ1-2, with a tentative D call TRBD1 (5 bases). V lost 6 bases and J lost 0, with 8 bases in between. This CDR3 spans 13 amino acids. CDR1 MNHEY and CDR2 SMNVEV come from the germline V gene (reference sequence). CDR3 residues: CASSLTANYGYTF. DNA of the CDR3: TGTGCCAGCAGCCTGACAGCTAACTATGGCTACACCTTC.

V gene TRBV15 combines with J gene TRBJ1-2; D is perhaps TRBD1 (5 bases). V lost 0 bases to trimming and J lost 2 bases, with 13 bases between them. The CDR3 runs 16 residues. CDR1 and CDR2 from the germline V gene are LNHNV and YYDKDF (reference sequence). The DNA of the CDR3 is TGTGCCACCAGCAGAGATTTGGGACTCCAAAACTATGGCTACACCTTC. It translates to CATSRDLGLQNYGYTF.

V and J are TRBV10-3 and TRBJ2-3; 11 bases map to TRBD1. Germline CDR1 is ENHRY and CDR2 is SYGVKD. CDR3 length: 17 residues. Germline trimming cut 2 bases from V and 0 bases from J; bases unmatched to any gene: 4. CDR3 loop: CAISEKGTGGSTDTQYF. The CDR3 DNA is TGTGCCATCAGTGAGAAAGGGACAGGGGGGAGCACAGATACGCAGTATTTT.

This chain uses TRBV5-4 with TRBJ2-7, with D perhaps matching TRBD1 (6 bases). The CDR3 loop spans 13 amino acids. CDR1 is SGHNT and CDR2 is YYREEE in the germline V gene (reference sequence). V lost 0 bases, J lost 7 bases, and 11 bases lay in between. The CDR3 sequence: CASSLAGAEEQYF. The DNA of the CDR3 is TGTGCCAGCAGCTTGGCAGGGGCGGAAGAGCAGTACTTC.

The genes are TRBV7-8 and TRBJ1-2; D might be TRBD1 (6 bases). CDR1 is SGHVS and CDR2 is FQNEAQ in the germline V gene. Deletions cut 3 bases from V and 8 bases from J, with 22 bases between. The CDR3 has 16 residues. CDR3 protein: CASSFRGGRLLGGYTF. DNA for the CDR3: TGTGCCAGCAGCTTTAGGGGGGGACGACTTTTGGGAGGCTACACCTTC.

The chain links TRBV3-1 (or the pseudogene TRBV3-2) to TRBJ2-7; 7 nucleotides align to TRBD2. The CDR3 is 17 residues long. CDR1 is LGHDT and CDR2 is YNNKEL in the germline V gene (reference sequence). The junction had 11 bases not matched to a gene; V was cut back by 1 base and J by 2 bases. As DNA, the CDR3 is TGTGCCAGCAGCCAAGGCCTCACTAGCGTACCAACCTACGAGCAGTACTTC. Its translation is CASSQGLTSVPTYEQYF.

This clone was counted between two and nine times. The DNA for the CDR3 is TGTGCCACCAGCAGAGATAAGGGGAACTATGGCTACACCTTC. Its protein is CATSRDKGNYGYTF. The rearrangement uses TRBV15 and TRBJ1-2; TRBD1 might be the D (5 bases). Trimming left V 0 bases short and J 2 bases short, with 7 bases between. This CDR3 contains 14 residues. The V gene's germline CDR1 is LNHNV and CDR2 YYDKDF (reference sequence). Full variable domain (outside the CDR3, taken from reference TRBV15 and TRBJ1-2): DAMVIQNPRYQVTQFGKPVTLSCSQTLNHNVMYWYQQKSSQAPKLLFHYYDKDFNNEADTPDNFQSRRPNTSFCFLDIRSPGLGDTAMYLCATSRDKGNYGYTFGSGTRLTVV.

This rearrangement joins TRBV19 to TRBJ1-1, with no clear D. This CDR3 has 15 amino acids. The ends were cut back, 1 base at V and 7 bases at J, with 16 bases in the middle. Germline values: CDR1 LNHDA, CDR2 SQIVND (reference sequence). The CDR3 here is CASSIGGNVRDEAFF. The CDR3 coding sequence is TGTGCCAGTAGTATAGGAGGGAACGTCAGAGATGAAGCTTTCTTT.

About this clone itself: The sample contains more than one DNA sequence encoding this CDR3. This chain links TRBV6-5 with TRBJ1-5; the match to TRBD1 covers 9 bases. Germline V gene lookup returns CDR1 MNHEY and CDR2 SVGAGI. V trimming: 4 bases; J trimming: 4 bases; junction bases outside the gene matches: 5. CDR3 size: 15 residues. The CDR3 DNA reads as TGTGCCAGCAGTTCCACCGGGACAGGGAATCAGCCCCAGCATTTT. It translates to CASSSTGTGNQPQHF.

J is TRBJ1-5 and V is TRBV6-5, with D unclear. This CDR3 region has 13 residues. V was cut by 0 bases and J by 7 bases, with 7 bases left in between. CDR1 is MNHEY, CDR2 SVGAGI, per germline. Here the CDR3 reads CASSYSSGQPQHF. CDR3 nucleotide sequence: TGTGCCAGCAGTTACTCGTCAGGCCAGCCCCAGCATTTT.

This chain links TRBV2 with TRBJ2-7; no reliable D call. The V end was cut by 4 bases, the J end by 2 bases, with 9 bases between. This CDR3 spans 13 amino acids. CDR1 SNHLY and CDR2 FYNNEI come from the germline V gene. The CDR3 loop is CASSVTPTYEQYF. The CDR3, as DNA: TGTGCCAGCAGTGTAACGCCTACCTACGAGCAGTACTTC.

This sequence joins TRBV9 and TRBJ2-3; D perhaps matches TRBD2 (6 bases). Per the germline V gene, CDR1 is SGDLS and CDR2 is YYNGEE. This CDR3 region has 15 residues. V gave up 2 bases and J gave up 0 bases, with 10 bases separating them. The CDR3 protein is CASSVDGGSTDTQYF. The CDR3 nucleotides are TGTGCCAGCAGCGTCGATGGGGGGAGCACAGATACGCAGTATTTT.

The V gene is TRBV27, the J gene TRBJ1-5; D is perhaps TRBD1 (6 bases). V lost 3 bases to trimming and J lost 3 bases, with 9 bases between them. Germline CDR1 reads MNHEY; CDR2 reads SMNVEV (reference sequence). CDR3 size: 14 residues. CDR3 amino acids: CASSLMGANQPQHF. The CDR3 DNA reads TGTGCCAGCAGTTTGATGGGGGCCAATCAGCCCCAGCATTTT.

CDR3 sequence (DNA): TGTGCCAGCTCACCACGGAGGGGACGGGAAACCTACGAGCAGTACTTC. Residues: CASSPRRGRETYEQYF. The chain couples TRBV18 to TRBJ2-7; maybe TRBD2 (6 bases). The V end lost 1 base, the J end lost 2 bases, and 15 bases lay between the germline ends. This CDR3 contains 16 residues. Germline CDR1 is KGHSH and CDR2 is LQKENI.

The chain recombines TRBV7-8 with TRBJ2-4, with a possible D match to TRBD1 (5 bases). V was shortened by 1 base and J by 10 bases, with 11 bases between the two germline ends. The CDR3 has 13 amino acids. Germline V gene sequence: CDR1 SGHVS, CDR2 FQNEAQ. The CDR3 bases are TGTGCCAGCAGCTTAGGTAAAGGGGAAATTCAGTACTTC. It encodes CASSLGKGEIQYF.

The chain recombines TRBV5-8 with TRBJ1-3; TRBD1 matches 10 bases. With V trimmed by 0 bases and J by 6 bases, 6 bases remained unmatched. The CDR3 has 16 amino acids. Germline values: CDR1 SGHTS, CDR2 YDEGEE. The CDR3 sequence is CASSLGLGTGVNTIYF. CDR3 DNA: TGTGCCAGCAGCTTGGGTCTCGGGACAGGGGTAAACACCATATATTTT.

The chain recombines TRBV28 with TRBJ2-1, with 9 positions matching TRBD1. Trimming at V came to 5 bases and at J to 9 bases, leaving 11 bases not matched to a gene. The CDR3 is 15 residues long. Germline CDR1 MDHEN, CDR2 SYDVKM. The CDR3 spells CASSPDRGYSSEQFF. CDR3 bases: TGTGCCAGCAGTCCTGACAGGGGGTATAGCAGTGAGCAGTTCTTC.

V usage is TRBV12-3 or TRBV12-4 and J usage is TRBJ1-2; D might be TRBD1 (5 bases). The length of the CDR3 is 13 residues. With 3 bases removed from V and 2 bases from J, the gap between germline ends came to 7 bases. The CDR3 sequence: CASSFDSNYGYTF. The CDR3 DNA reads as TGTGCCAGCAGTTTTGACAGCAACTATGGCTACACCTTC.

The chain has TRBV9 and TRBJ2-1, with 13 bases matching TRBD2. Germline V gene lookup returns CDR1 SGDLS and CDR2 YYNGEE. Losses at the gene ends were 4 bases for V and 0 bases for J; bases not matched to a gene: 4. This CDR3 is built from 17 residues. The CDR3 loop is CASSPRTSGGSYNEQFF. The CDR3 region has the DNA TGTGCCAGCAGCCCGCGGACTAGCGGGGGCTCCTACAATGAGCAGTTCTTC. The whole variable domain, remainder taken from reference TRBV9 and TRBJ2-1, is DSGVTQTPKHLITATGQRVTLRCSPRSGDLSVYWYQQSLDQGLQFLIQYYNGEERAKGNILERFSAQQFPDLHSELNLSSLELGDSALYFCASSPRTSGGSYNEQFFGPGTRLTVL.

This clone showed up just a few times. This sequence joins TRBV6-1 and TRBJ2-7, with 8 bases aligning to TRBD1. CDR3 length: 15 amino acids. The germline V gene has CDR1 MNHNS and CDR2 SASEGT. J was trimmed by 8 bases and V by 3 bases; bases with no gene match: 12. The CDR3 loop reads CASSEPGQVLTKQYF. The CDR3 nucleotides read TGTGCCAGCAGTGAGCCGGGACAGGTACTTACGAAGCAGTACTTC.